A single T cell receptor (beta chain) is shown here with its context. Germline CDR1 and CDR2: LGHDT and YNNKEL (reference sequence). The CDR3 is made up of 14 amino acids. V was clipped by 4 bases and J by 4 bases, with 13 bases between them. The entry originates in a study of blood T cell repertoires in COVID-19. Study details: Samples of COVID-19 (acute and convalescent) were obtained from the United States, Italy and Spain. Sources were T cells, B-cell-depleted T cells, or PBMCs; the material itself was cDNA or gDNA.

The table came from immunoSEQ multiplex PCR; TCRdb's copy has only in-frame clones and leaves some out. Of about 130,000 clones listed, around four fifths are singletons. Residents of about two dozen US areas, aged about 18 to 89 years, made up the participants. Which cohort a participant joined came from the clinical history participants gave. The sequence was collected from a man younger than 45 who had recovered from COVID-19. The sample consisted of PBMCs or T cells enriched from blood (not recorded which). V is TRBV3-1 (or the pseudogene TRBV3-2) and J is TRBJ1-1; D not certain. The CDR3 region is CASSRAGGVTEAFF. CDR3 bases: TGTGCCAGCAGCCGGGCGGGAGGAGTCACTGAAGCTTTCTTT.